A single sample gave rise to the 9 T cell receptor beta chains below, sequenced in a study of blood T cell repertoires in COVID-19. This table comes from immunoSEQ multiplex PCR, and its TCRdb copy is limited to in-frame clones, with some not included. Among some 98,000 clones listed, 65% to 90% were seen once. Material for sequencing was peripheral blood. These receptors all stem from a man in his 70s with active or convalescent COVID-19.

V gene TRBV6-5 combines with J gene TRBJ1-2; D possibly corresponds to TRBD1 (5 bases). The germline V gene has CDR1 MNHEY and CDR2 SVGAGI. CDR3 length: 14 amino acids. V lost 6 bases and J lost 2, with 13 bases in between. This chain's CDR3 is CASRELDRNYGYTF. For the CDR3, the DNA is TGTGCCAGCAGGGAGTTAGACAGAAACTATGGCTACACCTTC.

This rearrangement joins TRBV7-3 to TRBJ2-1; 14 bases are a match to TRBD2. Losses at the gene ends were 4 bases for V and 7 bases for J; bases not matched to a gene: 6. Per the germline V gene, CDR1 is SGHTA and CDR2 is FQGTGA. The length of the CDR3 is 16 residues. The CDR3 sequence is CASSSGLAGGGNEQFF. The DNA for the CDR3 is TGTGCCAGCAGCTCCGGACTAGCGGGGGGCGGGAATGAGCAGTTCTTC.

J is TRBJ1-2 and V is TRBV4-1; 7 bases fit TRBD1. This CDR3 has 16 amino acids. Trimming cost V 4 bases and J 6 bases; bases outside gene matches: 14. Germline-derived CDR1 and CDR2 are MGHRA and YSYEKL. The CDR3 protein is CASSRLWGEGAHGYTF. CDR3 DNA: TGCGCCAGCAGCCGCCTTTGGGGTGAGGGGGCGCATGGCTACACCTTC.

The CDR3 DNA is TGCAGCGTTGAAGATACGCAGGGGGCAGGTGGCTACACCTTC. It translates to CSVEDTQGAGGYTF. The chain uses TRBV29-1 and TRBJ1-2; 8 bases are shared with TRBD1. The trim removed 0 bases at V and 7 bases at J, leaving 7 bases unmatched. CDR3 size: 14 residues. Germline CDR1 is SQVTM and CDR2 is ANQGSEA.

V is TRBV6-6 and J is TRBJ1-5, with D tentatively TRBD1 (6 bases). The CDR3 is made up of 14 amino acids. V was trimmed by 4 bases and J by 2 bases, leaving 9 bases between them. Germline loops: CDR1 MNHNY, CDR2 SVGAGI (reference sequence). CDR3 DNA: TGTGCCAGCAGTTCTGGGGGCGGCAATCAGCCCCAGCATTTT. It is translated as CASSSGGGNQPQHF.

The chain links TRBV9 to TRBJ2-7; the D gene is possibly TRBD1 (6 bases). The V and J ends lost 4 bases and 5 bases respectively, with 13 bases between them. The V gene's germline CDR1 is SGDLS and CDR2 YYNGEE. This CDR3 contains 13 residues. CDR3 DNA: TGTGCCAGCAGCCCCCCAGGGGAACACGAGCAGTACTTC. It codes for CASSPPGEHEQYF.

This clone has a single count. J is TRBJ1-6 and V is TRBV7-2; a weak D match, TRBD1 (5 bases). Germline CDR1 is SGHTA and CDR2 is FQGNSA. The CDR3 length is 15 residues. V dropped 7 bases and J dropped 7 bases, with 17 bases sitting between them. CDR3 coding DNA: TGTGCCAGCACCTCCCCGGGACTGGAGAATTCACCCCTCCACTTT. This codes for CASTSPGLENSPLHF.

This clone was seen once. The CDR3 bases are TGTGCCAGCAGTGAGACCCAACTAGCGGATACGCAGTATTTT. Its protein product is CASSETQLADTQYF. The genes are TRBV6-1 and TRBJ2-3, with 7 nucleotides matching TRBD2. CDR1 is MNHNS, CDR2 SASEGT, per germline. The CDR3 contains 14 residues. V lost 3 bases and J lost 6; bases outside the gene matches: 6.

The chain is built from TRBV10-1 and TRBJ2-3; 9 positions agree with TRBD1. This CDR3 has 15 residues. Per germline, CDR1 WNHNN and CDR2 SYGVQD (reference sequence). Losses at the gene ends were 4 bases for V and 2 bases for J; bases not matched to a gene: 4. This CDR3 is CASSVRTGDTDTQYF. The CDR3 nucleotides are TGCGCCAGCAGTGTCCGGACAGGGGACACAGATACGCAGTATTTT.